The clone carrying this T cell receptor (beta chain) was observed at least ten times. Time point noted: persistent/refractory GD, antithyroid drugs over 5 years with positive TRAb. With RNA extracted from PBMCs as input, the TCR library was made. The source of the patients was an endocrinology department in Xi'an, China. Around 9.8 milliliters of peripheral blood were taken and placed in EDTA tubes. The data are from a study of regulatory T cells in long-lasting Graves disease. Investigators prepared the TCR beta libraries by applying iRepertoire HTBI primers and Arm-PCR of CDR3 regions. TCRdb re-called the multiplex PCR reads with MiXCR, one entry per CDR3 protein. The data show approximately 350,000 distinct CDR3 sequences, 20% to 25% seen once. The sequencing used peripheral blood mononuclear cells (PBMCs), collected when the disease was refractory, from a patient treated with antithyroid drugs. The clonotype comes from a woman in her forties with Graves disease.

The CDR3, as DNA: TGTGCCAGCAGTTTATACGGGACCGCCTACGAGCAGTACTTC. Encoded protein: CASSLYGTAYEQYF. This chain uses TRBV28 with TRBJ2-7; D is tentatively TRBD1 or TRBD2 (5 bases each). The CDR3 is 14 amino acids. V was shortened by 1 base and J by 2 bases, with 9 bases between the two germline ends. Germline V gives CDR1 MDHEN, CDR2 SYDVKM.